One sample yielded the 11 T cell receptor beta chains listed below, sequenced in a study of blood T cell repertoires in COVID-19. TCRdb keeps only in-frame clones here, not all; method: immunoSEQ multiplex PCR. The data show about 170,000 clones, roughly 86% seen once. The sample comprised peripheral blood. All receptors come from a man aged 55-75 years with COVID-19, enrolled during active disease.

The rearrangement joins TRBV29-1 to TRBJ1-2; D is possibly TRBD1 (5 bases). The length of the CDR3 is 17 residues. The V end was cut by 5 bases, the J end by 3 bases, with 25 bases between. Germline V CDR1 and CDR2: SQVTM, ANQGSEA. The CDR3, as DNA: TGCAGCGTTCAAAAAAACCGAGCGGGACCAAAAGACTATGGCTACACCTTC. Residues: CSVQKNRAGPKDYGYTF.

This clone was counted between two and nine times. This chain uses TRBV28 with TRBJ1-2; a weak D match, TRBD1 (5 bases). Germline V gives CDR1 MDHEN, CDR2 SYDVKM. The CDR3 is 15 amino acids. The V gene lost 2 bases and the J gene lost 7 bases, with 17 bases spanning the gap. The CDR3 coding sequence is TGTGCCAGCAGTTTACGCGGGGCGGGGATACTTGGCTACACCTTC. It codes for CASSLRGAGILGYTF.

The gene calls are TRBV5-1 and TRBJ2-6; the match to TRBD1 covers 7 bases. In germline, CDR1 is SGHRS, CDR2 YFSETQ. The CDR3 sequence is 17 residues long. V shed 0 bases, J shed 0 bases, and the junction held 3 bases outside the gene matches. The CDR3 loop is CASSLATGDSGANVLTF. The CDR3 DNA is TGCGCCAGCAGCTTGGCCACAGGGGACTCTGGGGCCAACGTCCTGACTTTC.

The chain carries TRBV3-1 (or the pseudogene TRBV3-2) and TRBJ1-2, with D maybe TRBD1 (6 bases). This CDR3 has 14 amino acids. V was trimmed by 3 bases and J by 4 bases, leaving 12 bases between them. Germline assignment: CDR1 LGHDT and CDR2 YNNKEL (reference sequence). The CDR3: CASSQEPGVYGYTF. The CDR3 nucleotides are TGTGCCAGCAGCCAGGAACCAGGGGTCTATGGCTACACCTTC.

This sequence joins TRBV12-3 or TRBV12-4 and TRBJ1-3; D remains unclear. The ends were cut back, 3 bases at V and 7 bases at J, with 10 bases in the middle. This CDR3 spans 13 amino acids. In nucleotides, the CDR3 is TGTGCCAGCAGTTTTAGTCAGGCCAACACCATATATTTT. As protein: CASSFSQANTIYF.

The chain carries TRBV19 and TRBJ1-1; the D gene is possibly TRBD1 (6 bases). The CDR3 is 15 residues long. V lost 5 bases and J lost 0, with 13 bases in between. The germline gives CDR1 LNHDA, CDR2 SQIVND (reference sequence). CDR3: CASSPRQALNTEAFF. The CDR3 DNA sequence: TGTGCCAGTAGTCCCAGACAGGCATTGAACACTGAAGCTTTCTTT.

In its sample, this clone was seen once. Written as DNA, the CDR3 is TGCGCCAGCAGCTTGGGTGGCGGATTGAACACTGAAGCTTTCTTT. Encoded protein: CASSLGGGLNTEAFF. V gene TRBV5-1 combines with J gene TRBJ1-1, with no clear D. CDR1 and CDR2 (germline): SGHRS, YFSETQ. Trimming shortened V by 0 bases and J by 0 bases, and 9 bases separated the two germline ends. This CDR3 has 15 residues.

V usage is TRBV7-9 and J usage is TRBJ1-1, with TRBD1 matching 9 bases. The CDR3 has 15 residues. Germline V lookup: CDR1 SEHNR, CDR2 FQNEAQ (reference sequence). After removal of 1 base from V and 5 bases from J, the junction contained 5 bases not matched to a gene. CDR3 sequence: CASSLGDRGKTEAFF. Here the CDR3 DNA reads TGTGCCAGCAGCTTAGGTGACAGGGGGAAAACTGAAGCTTTCTTT.

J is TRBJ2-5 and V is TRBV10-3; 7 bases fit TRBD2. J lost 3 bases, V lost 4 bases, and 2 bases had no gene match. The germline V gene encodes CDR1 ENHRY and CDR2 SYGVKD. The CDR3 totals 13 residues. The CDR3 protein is CAISGAGEETQYF. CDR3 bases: TGTGCCATCAGTGGGGCGGGGGAAGAGACCCAGTACTTC.

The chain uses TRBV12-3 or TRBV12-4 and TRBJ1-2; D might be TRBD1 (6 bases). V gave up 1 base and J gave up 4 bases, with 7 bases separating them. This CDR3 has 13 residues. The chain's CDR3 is CASSLGGPYGYTF. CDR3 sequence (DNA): TGTGCCAGCAGTTTAGGGGGGCCCTATGGCTACACCTTC.

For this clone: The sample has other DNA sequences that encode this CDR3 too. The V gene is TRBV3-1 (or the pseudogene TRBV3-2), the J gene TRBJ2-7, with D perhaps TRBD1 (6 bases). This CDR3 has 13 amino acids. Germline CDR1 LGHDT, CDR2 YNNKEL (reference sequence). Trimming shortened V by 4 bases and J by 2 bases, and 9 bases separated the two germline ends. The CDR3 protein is CASSRQETYEQYF. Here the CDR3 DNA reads TGTGCCAGCAGCCGACAGGAGACCTACGAGCAGTACTTC.